The clone carrying this TCR beta chain was detected a few times. Its target is not known. The study ran its PCR with 60 Vbeta and 13 Jbeta primers. TCRdb's copy holds only in-frame clones and misses some; the assay was immunoSEQ multiplex PCR. This repertoire shows around 150,000 clones, more than 55% found once; its top ten account for around 6.3%. V was shortened by 4 bases and J by 3 bases, with 10 bases between the two germline ends. The CDR3 has 13 residues. Germline values: CDR1 SGHRS, CDR2 YFSETQ. This entry is derived from a study of cytomegalovirus exposure and HLA in healthy donors. Donors consisted of healthy bone marrow donors. Study-level findings and limits: The majority of CMV-associated TCR beta chains were reported as apparently HLA-restricted in a later analysis.

The V and J genes are TRBV5-1 and TRBJ1-1; D is unresolved. The specimen was PBMCs. The sequence was collected from a woman aged 55-70 years in good health and CMV-seronegative. The CDR3 sequence: CASSPGWDTEAFF. CDR3 in DNA: TGCGCCAGCAGCCCGGGGTGGGACACTGAAGCTTTCTTT.